This TCR beta chain was sequenced for a study of blood T cell repertoires in COVID-19. Background on the study: Acute-phase and convalescent COVID-19 samples originated in the United States, Italy and Spain. Nucleic acid was either cDNA or gDNA, and it came from T cells, B-cell-depleted T cells, or PBMCs.

Germline V lookup: CDR1 SGHVS, CDR2 FQNEAQ. CDR3 length: 15 residues. Trimming left V 4 bases short and J 0 bases short, with 10 bases between. Per the original data handling: Nucleated cell counts were estimated from reference gene primer amplification. The repertoire was sequenced with immunoSEQ multiplex PCR; TCRdb's copy has only in-frame clones and lacks some. V, J and clone size were drawn from that table, and D and trimming were deduced from the DNA. Among about 180,000 clones listed, roughly 83% were seen once. The source material was peripheral blood. The rearrangement joins TRBV7-8 to TRBJ1-3; perhaps TRBD1 as D (5 bases). This receptor was obtained from a human donor in a cohort sampled during active COVID-19. DNA of the CDR3: TGTGCCAGCAGCTCCGGAACAGGCTCTGGAAACACCATATATTTT. Protein sequence: CASSSGTGSGNTIYF.